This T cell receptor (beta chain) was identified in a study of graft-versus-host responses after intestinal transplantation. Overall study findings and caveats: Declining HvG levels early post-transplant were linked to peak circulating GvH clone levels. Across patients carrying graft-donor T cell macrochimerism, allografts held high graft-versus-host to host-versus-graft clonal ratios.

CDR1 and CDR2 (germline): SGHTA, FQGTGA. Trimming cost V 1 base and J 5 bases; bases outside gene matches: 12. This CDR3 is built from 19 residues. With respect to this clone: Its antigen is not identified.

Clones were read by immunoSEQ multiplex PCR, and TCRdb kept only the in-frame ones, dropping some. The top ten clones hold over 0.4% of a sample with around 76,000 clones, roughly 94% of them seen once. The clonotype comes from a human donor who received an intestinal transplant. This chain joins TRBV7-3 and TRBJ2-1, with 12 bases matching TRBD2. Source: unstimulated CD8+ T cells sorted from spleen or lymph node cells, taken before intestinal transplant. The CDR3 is CASSLSPLTSGRWDNEQFF. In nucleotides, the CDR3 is TGTGCCAGCAGCTTAAGCCCCCTGACTAGCGGGAGATGGGACAATGAGCAGTTCTTC. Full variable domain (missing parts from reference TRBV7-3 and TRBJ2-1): GAGVSQTPSNKVTEKGKYVELRCDPISGHTALYWYRQSLGQGPEFLIYFQGTGAADDSGLPNDRFFAVRPEGSVSTLKIQRTERGDSAVYLCASSLSPLTSGRWDNEQFFGPGTRLTVL.